The entry below gives a single TCR beta chain sequence along with its context. The junction departs from germline at one end; a sequencing error may be responsible. This sample is part of a study of TIL therapy for anti-PD-1-resistant metastatic lung cancer. About the research overall: Tumors were harvested before any PD-1/PD-L1 blockade.

The immunoSEQ assay was v3. Profiling relied on immunoSEQ multiplex PCR, and the TCRdb table lists in-frame clones only, not all of them. Among 16,000 or so clones listed, around 68% were seen once. Indicated time point: pre-treatment sample, taken before nivolumab and TIL therapy. Stage 4 NSCLC adults joined between late 2017 and January 2020. This CDR3 region has 14 residues. Germline V gene lookup returns CDR1 SSHAT and CDR2 FNYEAQ (reference sequence). The sequence was collected from a person aged 25 to 80 with non-small cell lung cancer. V and J are TRBV7-7 and TRBJ2-5, with D possibly TRBD1 on 6 matching bases. The sample consisted of blood, taken at baseline. The CDR3 loop is CASSPQTGQETQYF. For the CDR3, the DNA is TGTGCTAGCAGCCCGCAGACAGGCCAAGAGACCCAGTACTTC.